The 28 T cell receptor beta chains listed next were all sequenced from one sample in a study of cytomegalovirus exposure and HLA in healthy donors. The PCR had 60 Vbeta and 13 Jbeta primers. Measured with immunoSEQ multiplex PCR; TCRdb has only the in-frame clones, and not every one. The table includes 200,000 to 300,000 clones, approximately 84% detected once. Sequencing was carried out using PBMCs. Receptor source: a woman aged 40 to 50 in good health and CMV-seropositive.

To note about this clone: A read error may produce the germline difference seen at one junction end. This specimen includes other DNA sequences encoding the same CDR3. The chain employs TRBV19 and TRBJ2-5, with 10 nucleotides matching TRBD2. In germline, CDR1 is LNHDA, CDR2 SQIVND (reference sequence). The CDR3 has 16 residues. This chain's CDR3 is CASSMGLLAGQETQYF. CDR3 DNA sequence: TGCGCCAGTAGTATGGGGCTACTAGCGGGACAAGAGACCCAGTACTTC. The full variable domain, completed using reference TRBV19 and TRBJ2-5, is DGGITQSPKYLFRKEGQNVTLSCEQNLNHDAMYWYRQDPGQGLRLIYYSQIVNDFQKGDIAEGYSVSREKKESFPLTVTSAQKNPTAFYLCASSMGLLAGQETQYFGPGTRLLVL.

This clone was counted between two and nine times. This chain joins TRBV18 and TRBJ1-2, with D unresolved. Looked up from germline, CDR1 is KGHSH and CDR2 is LQKENI. The CDR3 contains 15 residues. V was clipped by 0 bases and J by 2 bases, with 10 bases between them. The CDR3 DNA reads TGTGCCAGCTCACCACCTATGGTTAGAAACTATGGCTACACCTTC. This encodes CASSPPMVRNYGYTF.

This clone has more than one count but fewer than ten. The chain uses TRBV29-1 and TRBJ2-1; D not resolved. The CDR3 contains 16 residues. Germline-derived CDR1 and CDR2 are SQVTM and ANQGSEA. With 0 bases removed from V and 8 bases from J, the gap between germline ends came to 20 bases. The CDR3 protein is CSVEDSGLGPVDEQFF. The CDR3 nucleotides read TGCAGCGTTGAAGATAGTGGGTTGGGCCCAGTGGATGAGCAGTTCTTC.

V is TRBV6-5 and J is TRBJ1-1; D is possibly TRBD1 (6 bases). This CDR3 comprises 14 residues. CDR1 is MNHEY, CDR2 SVGAGI, per germline. The germline V and J ends were trimmed by 7 bases and 8 bases, with 20 bases remaining between them. CDR3 nucleotides: TGTGCCAGCATCGAGTCCCTAGGACAGAAAGAAGCTTTCTTT. This codes for CASIESLGQKEAFF.

The chain combines TRBV28 with TRBJ1-5; D is undetermined. Between the trimmed V and J ends, which lost 10 bases and 3 bases, there was a span of 19 bases. Germline lookup yields CDR1 MDHEN and CDR2 SYDVKM. This CDR3 has 15 amino acids. The CDR3 coding sequence is TGTGCCACCAAAAATATAGCAGCTTACAATCAGCCCCAGCATTTT. It yields the protein CATKNIAAYNQPQHF. Full variable domain (outside the CDR3, taken from reference TRBV28 and TRBJ1-5): DVKVTQSSRYLVKRTGEKVFLECVQDMDHENMFWYRQDPGLGLRLIYFSYDVKMKEKGDIPEGYSVSREKKERFSLILESASTNQTSMYLCATKNIAAYNQPQHFGDGTRLSIL.

The chain employs TRBV7-6 and TRBJ1-5; a possible D gene is TRBD1 (5 bases). Germline values: CDR1 SGHVS, CDR2 FNYEAQ. V was cut by 0 bases and J by 7 bases, with 10 bases left in between. The CDR3 is made up of 14 amino acids. CDR3 DNA: TGTGCCAGCAGCTTAGCTGGGGGGAAGCAGCCCCAGCATTTT. Translating gives CASSLAGGKQPQHF.

The chain recombines TRBV19 with TRBJ2-1, with D maybe TRBD2 (6 bases). Germline loops: CDR1 LNHDA, CDR2 SQIVND (reference sequence). The CDR3 loop spans 13 amino acids. V lost 5 bases to trimming and J lost 6 bases, with 11 bases between them. CDR3 residues: CASSRGGSNEQFF. The CDR3, as DNA: TGTGCCAGTAGTCGAGGAGGGAGCAATGAGCAGTTCTTC.

With respect to this clone: At one boundary the junction diverges from the germline segment, which might be a read error. The chain carries TRBV7-9 and TRBJ2-5; D may be TRBD2 (5 bases). This CDR3 spans 15 amino acids. Germline lookup yields CDR1 SEHNR and CDR2 FQNEAQ (reference sequence). The CDR3 here is CSSSSTSGYQETQYF. CDR3 sequence (DNA): TGTTCCAGCAGCTCGACGTCGGGGTACCAAGAGACCCAGTACTTC.

This chain uses TRBV2 with TRBJ2-3; the match to TRBD2 covers 9 bases. CDR1 and CDR2 (germline): SNHLY, FYNNEI. V gave up 5 bases and J gave up 4 bases; unmatched junction bases: 7. The CDR3 consists of 15 residues. Written as DNA, the CDR3 is TGTGCCAGCAGTTTCCCGGGACTAGCTGCAGATACGCAGTATTTT. This encodes CASSFPGLAADTQYF.

This chain joins TRBV5-4 and TRBJ2-3, with TRBD2 matching over 7 bases. The CDR3 extends over 16 amino acids. Trimming took 4 bases from V and 1 from J; bases not matched to a gene: 9. Germline V gene data show CDR1 as SGHNT and CDR2 as YYREEE (reference sequence). In DNA, the CDR3 is TGTGCCAGCAGCCCCGGGGGAACTAGCGGCACAGATACGCAGTATTTT. This sequence encodes CASSPGGTSGTDTQYF.

J is TRBJ2-1 and V is TRBV28, with 7 nucleotides matching TRBD2. Trimming removed 10 bases from V and 7 bases from J; junction bases left unmatched: 13. The CDR3 runs 14 residues. Germline assignment: CDR1 MDHEN and CDR2 SYDVKM. The CDR3 region is CATSSGGSKNEQFF. The CDR3 DNA reads as TGTGCCACCTCGTCTGGCGGGAGTAAGAATGAGCAGTTCTTC.

This chain links TRBV10-3 with TRBJ2-7; tentatively, D is TRBD1 (6 bases). Deletions cut 5 bases from V and 0 bases from J, with 8 bases between. This CDR3 region has 13 residues. CDR1 is ENHRY and CDR2 is SYGVKD in the germline V gene. The CDR3 loop is CAISPDSSYEQYF. The CDR3, as DNA: TGTGCCATCAGTCCGGACAGCTCCTACGAGCAGTACTTC.

The CDR3 sequence: CASSSQGSGNTIYF. For the CDR3, the DNA is TGTGCCAGCAGTTCACAGGGCTCTGGAAACACCATATATTTT. The rearrangement uses TRBV28 and TRBJ1-3; D possibly corresponds to TRBD1 (6 bases). There are 14 residues in the CDR3. Per germline, CDR1 MDHEN and CDR2 SYDVKM. V was pared by 4 bases and J by 0 bases, with 7 bases between.

In its sample, this clone was seen a few times. The CDR3 nucleotides read TGTGCCAGCTCACCCGCAGGGATTAACTATGGCTACACCTTC. Protein: CASSPAGINYGYTF. V usage is TRBV18 and J usage is TRBJ1-2; D is perhaps TRBD1 (5 bases). Germline loops: CDR1 KGHSH, CDR2 LQKENI. The CDR3 covers 14 residues. With 3 bases removed from V and 1 base from J, the gap between germline ends came to 9 bases.

This clone was counted a few times. The rearrangement uses TRBV5-4 and TRBJ2-5; D is possibly TRBD1 (5 bases). From germline, CDR1 is SGHNT and CDR2 YYREEE (reference sequence). The CDR3 has 14 amino acids. The V gene lost 0 bases and the J gene lost 5 bases, with 11 bases spanning the gap. CDR3 sequence reads: CASSLAQGVETQYF. The CDR3 DNA is TGTGCCAGCAGCTTGGCCCAGGGCGTCGAGACCCAGTACTTC.

This clone was found once. Other DNA sequences from this sample encode an identical CDR3 as well. V is TRBV4-2 and J is TRBJ2-7, with TRBD2 identical over 7 bases. The V gene end was trimmed by 2 bases and the J gene end by 1 base; junction bases not matched to a gene: 5. This CDR3 has 15 residues. Germline CDR1 reads LGHNA; CDR2 reads YNFKEQ. CDR3: CASSQLAGESYEQYF. For the CDR3, the DNA is TGTGCCAGCAGCCAATTGGCGGGAGAGTCCTACGAGCAGTACTTC.

The chain is built from TRBV7-2 and TRBJ2-1, with 9 positions matching TRBD2. From germline, CDR1 is SGHTA and CDR2 FQGNSA. Unmatched junction bases numbered 11, after V lost 2 bases and J lost 3 bases. The CDR3 spans 18 residues. The CDR3 sequence: CASSLLSGAGGIYNEQFF. CDR3 coding DNA: TGTGCCAGCAGCTTATTGTCGGGAGCGGGAGGTATCTACAATGAGCAGTTCTTC. The full variable domain, completed using reference TRBV7-2 and TRBJ2-1, is GAGVSQSPSNKVTEKGKDVELRCDPISGHTALYWYRQSLGQGLEFLIYFQGNSAPDKSGLPSDRFSAERTGGSVSTLTIQRTQQEDSAVYLCASSLLSGAGGIYNEQFFGPGTRLTVL.

The chain uses TRBV7-9 and TRBJ2-3; TRBD1 aligns across 7 bases. Germline V CDR1 and CDR2: SEHNR, FQNEAQ (reference sequence). V gave up 4 bases and J gave up 2 bases; unmatched junction bases: 3. The CDR3 runs 14 residues. CDR3 region: CASSWTGNTDTQYF. CDR3 nucleotide sequence: TGTGCCAGCAGCTGGACAGGAAACACAGATACGCAGTATTTT. Full variable domain (rest looked up from reference TRBV7-9 and TRBJ2-3): DTGVSQNPRHKITKRGQNVTFRCDPISEHNRLYWYRQTLGQGPEFLTYFQNEAQLEKSRLLSDRFSAERPKGSFSTLEIQRTEQGDSAMYLCASSWTGNTDTQYFGPGTRLTVL.

The J gene is TRBJ1-2, the V gene TRBV7-9; D might be TRBD1 (6 bases). Germline V CDR1 and CDR2: SEHNR, FQNEAQ (reference sequence). Trimming cost V 8 bases and J 7 bases, with 17 bases left between them. The CDR3 contains 13 residues. The CDR3 DNA reads as TGTGCCAGCGTTGAAGGGGACAACAGTGGCTACACCTTC. Translated, it gives CASVEGDNSGYTF. The whole variable domain, filled in from reference TRBV7-9 and TRBJ1-2, reads DTGVSQNPRHKITKRGQNVTFRCDPISEHNRLYWYRQTLGQGPEFLTYFQNEAQLEKSRLLSDRFSAERPKGSFSTLEIQRTEQGDSAMYLCASVEGDNSGYTFGSGTRLTVV.

This clone has just a few counts. The rearrangement links TRBV10-3 to TRBJ2-7; TRBD2 matches 12 bases. This CDR3 spans 14 amino acids. After removal of 6 bases from V and 3 bases from J, the junction contained 3 bases not matched to a gene. The germline gives CDR1 ENHRY, CDR2 SYGVKD. Here the CDR3 reads CAIRRTSGVYEQYF. The CDR3 DNA reads as TGTGCCATCAGAAGGACTAGCGGGGTCTACGAGCAGTACTTC.

This clone was observed a single time. Other DNA sequences within the sample encode an identical CDR3. V usage is TRBV29-1 and J usage is TRBJ1-1; no clear D gene. Germline V CDR1 and CDR2: SQVTM, ANQGSEA. V dropped 1 base and J dropped 5 bases, with 5 bases sitting between them. The CDR3 spans 11 residues. The DNA for the CDR3 is TGCAGCGTTGAAGGGAGAACTGAAGCTTTCTTT. It specifies CSVEGRTEAFF. The variable domain in full, completed from reference TRBV29-1 and TRBJ1-1, reads SAVISQKPSRDICQRGTSLTIQCQVDSQVTMMFWYRQQPGQSLTLIATANQGSEATYESGFVIDKFPISRPNLTFSTLTVSNMSPEDSSIYLCSVEGRTEAFFGQGTRLTVV.

This clone was counted between two and nine times. The chain recombines TRBV5-1 with TRBJ1-1, with D unresolved. Germline CDR1 reads SGHRS; CDR2 reads YFSETQ. The CDR3 extends over 13 amino acids. The V gene lost 1 base and the J gene lost 1 base, with 5 bases spanning the gap. In nucleotides, the CDR3 is TGCGCCAGCAGCTTGACAGCGAACACTGAAGCTTTCTTT. Encoded protein: CASSLTANTEAFF.

This chain links TRBV7-2 with TRBJ2-1; 9 positions agree with TRBD2. The ends lost 0 bases at V and 15 bases at J; junction bases unmatched: 9. Germline loops: CDR1 SGHTA, CDR2 FQGNSA. There are 14 residues in the CDR3. CDR3 loop: CASSLAELREGWFF. The CDR3 nucleotides are TGTGCCAGCAGCTTAGCAGAGTTGCGGGAGGGCTGGTTCTTC.

The V and J genes are TRBV28 and TRBJ1-1; D remains unclear. The CDR3 runs 12 residues. Trimming took 4 bases from V and 7 from J, leaving 10 bases between them. The germline V gene encodes CDR1 MDHEN and CDR2 SYDVKM. CDR3 protein: CASSSSGFEAFF. In DNA form, the CDR3 reads TGTGCCAGCAGTTCCTCGGGATTTGAAGCTTTCTTT. Full variable domain (remainder filled in from reference TRBV28 and TRBJ1-1): DVKVTQSSRYLVKRTGEKVFLECVQDMDHENMFWYRQDPGLGLRLIYFSYDVKMKEKGDIPEGYSVSREKKERFSLILESASTNQTSMYLCASSSSGFEAFFGQGTRLTVV.

V is TRBV2 and J is TRBJ2-5, with D tentatively TRBD2 (5 bases). The CDR3 length is 14 residues. Per germline, CDR1 SNHLY and CDR2 FYNNEI. V was cut by 4 bases and J by 3 bases, with 12 bases left in between. CDR3 coding DNA: TGTGCCAGCAGTGGGTCTAGCACGAAAGAGACCCAGTACTTC. This sequence encodes CASSGSSTKETQYF.

This clone has only one observation. The chain links TRBV10-3 to TRBJ2-7, with a tentative D call TRBD1 (5 bases). The CDR3 is 16 residues long. Germline V gene data show CDR1 as ENHRY and CDR2 as SYGVKD. Trimming pared 10 bases from V and 2 bases from J, leaving 24 bases between. CDR3 amino acids: CATPRVMRTLAYEQYF. The CDR3 nucleotides are TGTGCCACCCCCAGGGTGATGCGGACCCTAGCCTACGAGCAGTACTTC.

The V and J genes are TRBV7-9 and TRBJ2-5; D gene uncertain. Per the germline V gene, CDR1 is SEHNR and CDR2 is FQNEAQ (reference sequence). Deletions cut 4 bases from V and 1 base from J, with 10 bases between. CDR3 length equals 14 residues. The chain's CDR3 is CASSSPTLQETQYF. The DNA for the CDR3 is TGTGCCAGCAGCTCCCCTACCCTCCAAGAGACCCAGTACTTC.

J is TRBJ1-3 and V is TRBV5-6, with TRBD1 as a possible D gene (6 bases). The CDR3 extends over 17 amino acids. V dropped 5 bases and J dropped 5 bases, with 23 bases sitting between them. Germline CDR1 and CDR2: SGHDT and YYEEEE. The CDR3 is CASRTQTDRSRRNTIYF. The CDR3 DNA follows: TGTGCCAGCAGAACCCAGACCGACAGGTCCAGGCGAAACACCATATATTTT.